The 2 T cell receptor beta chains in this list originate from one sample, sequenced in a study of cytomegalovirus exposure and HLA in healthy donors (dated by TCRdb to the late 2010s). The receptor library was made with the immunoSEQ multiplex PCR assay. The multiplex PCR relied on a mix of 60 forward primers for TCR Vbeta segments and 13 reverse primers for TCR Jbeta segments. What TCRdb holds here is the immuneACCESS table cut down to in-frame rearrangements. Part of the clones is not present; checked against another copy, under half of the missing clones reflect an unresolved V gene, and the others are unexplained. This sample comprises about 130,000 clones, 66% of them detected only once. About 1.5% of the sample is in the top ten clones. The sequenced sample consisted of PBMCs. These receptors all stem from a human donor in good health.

For the CDR3, the DNA is TGTGCCAGCAGCTACGGACTAGCGGGGCGTGTGCCCCAGTACTTC. It is translated as CASSYGLAGRVPQYF. The chain combines TRBV11-3 with TRBJ2-5; the match to TRBD2 covers 12 bases. Trimming took 4 bases from V and 9 from J; bases not matched to a gene: 9. This CDR3 region has 15 residues. The germline V gene has CDR1 SGHNT and CDR2 YENEEA.

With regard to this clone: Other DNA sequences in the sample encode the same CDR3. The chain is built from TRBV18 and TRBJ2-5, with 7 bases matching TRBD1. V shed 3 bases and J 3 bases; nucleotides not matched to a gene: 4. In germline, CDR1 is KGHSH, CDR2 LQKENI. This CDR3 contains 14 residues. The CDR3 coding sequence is TGTGCCAGCTCACCTTCGACAGGGAAAGAGACCCAGTACTTC. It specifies CASSPSTGKETQYF.